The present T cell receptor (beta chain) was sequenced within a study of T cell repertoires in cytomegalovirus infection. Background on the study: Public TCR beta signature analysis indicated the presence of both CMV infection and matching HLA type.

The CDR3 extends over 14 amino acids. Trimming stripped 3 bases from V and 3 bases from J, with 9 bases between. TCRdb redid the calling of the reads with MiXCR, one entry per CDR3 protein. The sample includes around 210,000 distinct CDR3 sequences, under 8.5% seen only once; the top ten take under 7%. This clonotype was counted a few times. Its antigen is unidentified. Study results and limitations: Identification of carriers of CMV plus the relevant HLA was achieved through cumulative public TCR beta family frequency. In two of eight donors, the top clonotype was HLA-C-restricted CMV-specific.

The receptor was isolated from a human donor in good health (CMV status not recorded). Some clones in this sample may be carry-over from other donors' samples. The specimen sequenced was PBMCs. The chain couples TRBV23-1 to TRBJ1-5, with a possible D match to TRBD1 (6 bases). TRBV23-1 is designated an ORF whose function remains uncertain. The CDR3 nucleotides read TGCGCCAGCAGTCATACAGGGAACAATCAGCCCCAGCATTTT. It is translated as CASSHTGNNQPQHF.